One and the same sample provided the 11 T cell receptor beta chains below, sequenced in a study of blood T cell repertoires in COVID-19 (dated by TCRdb to the early 2020s). The protocol used for the library was the immunoSEQ multiplex PCR assay. Imported from immuneACCESS, the table was reduced by TCRdb to in-frame sequences with V and J called. These copies leave out some clones; in studies compared against another copy, an unresolved V gene accounts for under half, and the cause of the remainder is not known. The sample profile shows about 440,000 clones; around 89% of them were found once. The ten largest make up approximately 4.3% of the sample. The sample was peripheral blood. Receptors originate from a woman in her 30s with acute or convalescent COVID-19.

The chain links TRBV7-2 to TRBJ1-3; D is unresolved. CDR1 SGHTA and CDR2 FQGNSA come from the germline V gene. CDR3 length: 15 residues. V was pared by 1 base and J by 0 bases, with 7 bases between. The CDR3 bases are TGTGCCAGCAGCTTAGACACAAGCTCTGGAAACACCATATATTTT. Protein: CASSLDTSSGNTIYF.

The chain combines TRBV30 with TRBJ1-4; D not resolved. The CDR3 extends over 15 amino acids. Per germline, CDR1 GTSNPN and CDR2 SVGIG (reference sequence). V was pared by 3 bases and J by 7 bases, with 18 bases between. In DNA form, the CDR3 reads TGTGCCTGGAGCGCTCTCAGGAGGGTGGGTGAAAAACTGTTTTTT. Translation gives CAWSALRRVGEKLFF.

The rearrangement links TRBV10-3 to TRBJ2-7; D is perhaps TRBD1 (5 bases). Per germline, CDR1 ENHRY and CDR2 SYGVKD. The CDR3 is 13 residues long. V lost 4 bases and J lost 5, with 12 bases in between. The CDR3 DNA follows: TGTGCCATCAGTGTTATAGGGGCCCACGAGCAGTACTTC. It yields the protein CAISVIGAHEQYF.

The sample holds one count of this clone. This chain uses TRBV11-1 with TRBJ1-5; D gene uncertain. This CDR3 has 13 amino acids. The germline V and J ends were trimmed by 1 base and 7 bases, with 8 bases remaining between them. Looked up from germline, CDR1 is SGHAT and CDR2 is FQDESV (reference sequence). CDR3 protein: CASSLVAGQPQHF. The CDR3 DNA reads TGTGCCAGCAGCTTAGTAGCTGGACAGCCCCAGCATTTT.

This chain connects TRBV6-4 to TRBJ1-3; no reliable D call. This CDR3 has 12 residues. The V and J ends lost 6 bases and 8 bases respectively, with 11 bases between them. Germline values: CDR1 MRHNA, CDR2 SNTAGT. The CDR3 loop reads CASRGRADTIYF. The CDR3 nucleotides read TGTGCCAGCAGGGGGAGAGCAGACACCATATATTTT.

The V call is TRBV2, the J call TRBJ2-7; a possible D gene is TRBD2 (5 bases). The CDR3 has 16 residues. The germline gives CDR1 SNHLY, CDR2 FYNNEI. Trimming removed 4 bases at V and 1 base at J, with 17 bases between. CDR3 sequence: CASSVAPERGSYEQYF. The CDR3 nucleotides read TGTGCCAGCAGTGTGGCTCCTGAGAGAGGGTCCTACGAGCAGTACTTC.

The V gene is TRBV9, the J gene TRBJ1-1; no reliable D call. Germline assignment: CDR1 SGDLS and CDR2 YYNGEE. This CDR3 region has 14 residues. Trimming pared 2 bases from V and 4 bases from J, leaving 12 bases between. CDR3 amino acids: CASSVAGRATEAFF. For the CDR3, the DNA is TGTGCCAGCAGCGTGGCGGGGAGGGCCACTGAAGCTTTCTTT.

V is TRBV5-1 and J is TRBJ2-2, with D possibly matching TRBD1 (5 bases). Germline CDR1 and CDR2: SGHRS and YFSETQ. The V end was cut by 0 bases, the J end by 7 bases, with 10 bases between. The CDR3 consists of 14 residues. This CDR3 reads CASSLVQGVGELFF. CDR3 bases: TGCGCCAGCAGCTTGGTTCAGGGTGTCGGGGAGCTGTTTTTT.

The chain recombines TRBV13 with TRBJ2-5, with a tentative D call TRBD2 (7 bases). Germline CDR1 PRHDT, CDR2 FYEKMQ (reference sequence). The CDR3 is 16 residues long. Trimming left V 0 bases short and J 2 bases short, with 13 bases between. The CDR3 loop is CASSLGSGGFQETQYF. The CDR3, as DNA: TGTGCCAGCAGCTTAGGATCGGGGGGCTTTCAAGAGACCCAGTACTTC.

The chain uses TRBV3-1 (or the pseudogene TRBV3-2) and TRBJ2-7; D gene ambiguous. Deletions cut 2 bases from V and 0 bases from J, with 8 bases between. Germline CDR1 and CDR2: LGHDT and YNNKEL (reference sequence). The CDR3 is 14 amino acids. The CDR3 here is CASSQSYSSYEQYF. The DNA of the CDR3 is TGTGCCAGCAGCCAATCCTACAGCTCCTACGAGCAGTACTTC.

As to this clone: At one end the junction does not follow the germline gene, possibly because of a read error. This chain joins TRBV29-1 and TRBJ2-1; weak D call: TRBD1 (6 bases). CDR3 length: 11 amino acids. Germline lookup yields CDR1 SQVTM and CDR2 ANQGSEA. The CDR3 loop reads CSVGGETGRIF. The CDR3 bases are TGCAGCGTTGGTGGGGAGACAGGCCGGATCTTC.